Described below is a single TCR beta chain sequence and its context. The data were taken from a study of blood T cell repertoires in COVID-19. In the study overall: Sources were T cells, B-cell-depleted T cells, or PBMCs; the material itself was cDNA or gDNA.

The CDR3 covers 14 residues. V lost 3 bases to trimming and J lost 2 bases, with 8 bases between them. Germline V lookup: CDR1 LGHDT, CDR2 YNNKEL (reference sequence). TCRdb's table, derived via immunoSEQ multiplex PCR, lists solely in-frame clones and lacks some. The data contain around 290,000 clones, 80% to 95% of them seen just once; the ten biggest clones take up 1.1%. Recovered Cohort 3 donors showed two negative PCRs, clearance, or symptom resolution. Sequenced: PBMCs or T cells enriched from blood (not recorded which). This TCR was sampled from a woman in her 30s who had recovered from COVID-19. V is TRBV3-1 (or the pseudogene TRBV3-2) and J is TRBJ1-5; D is unclear. In nucleotides, the CDR3 is TGTGCCAGCAGCCAGGCATATGGCAATCAGCCCCAGCATTTT. As protein: CASSQAYGNQPQHF.